This T cell receptor beta chain emerged from a study of CD8 T cells in ankylosing spondylitis. Findings and limits, study-wide: Ankylosing spondylitis blood seemed to carry a telltale TCR beta motif made of several highly homologous variants. CD8+ cells made up the disease-linked clones, which were relatively rare in peripheral blood. Earlier authors reported some of these motif variants in reactive arthritis synovial fluid and blood.

This clonotype was counted only a few times. The antigen is not known. Quantitative 5'-RACE was performed with molecular barcodes, and it yielded the TCR beta libraries. Via MiXCR, TCRdb re-called the 5' RACE reads, giving one row per CDR3 protein. This repertoire shows 670,000 or so distinct CDR3 sequences, around 17% found once; its top ten account for under 20%. The CDR3 covers 14 residues. CDR1 is DFQATT, CDR2 SNEGSKA, per germline (reference sequence). Trimming pared 5 bases from V and 1 base from J, leaving 14 bases between. The TCR sequence derives from a male donor with ankylosing spondylitis. The chain is built from TRBV20-1 and TRBJ1-1, with a possible D match to TRBD1 (5 bases). Sequenced: blood, either unsorted or a sorted T cell fraction (not recorded which). The CDR3 DNA follows: TGCAGTGCTGTACTGGGGACGGCGAACACTGAAGCTTTCTTT. It encodes CSAVLGTANTEAFF.